This TCR beta chain comes out of a study of shared clonotypes between healthy human individuals. The germline V gene has CDR1 SEHNR and CDR2 FQNEAQ (reference sequence). This CDR3 comprises 13 residues. Trimming took off 4 bases at V and 7 bases at J, with 13 bases between the two ends. Clones were sequenced by immunoSEQ multiplex PCR, and TCRdb holds only the in-frame ones, with some missing. The sample gives some 2,100,000 clones, around 95% of which show up once; approximately 0.13% is in the top ten. This receptor was identified in a young man in good health. The sample taken for sequencing was naive CD4+ T cells sorted from blood. Subset here: CD45RA+ positively selected. This chain uses TRBV7-9 with TRBJ1-2; weak D call: TRBD1 (6 bases). The CDR3 sequence is CASSSQGRGGYTF. DNA of the CDR3: TGTGCCAGCAGCTCACAGGGACGAGGTGGCTACACCTTC.